Listed below are T cell receptor beta chains from one sample, sequenced in a study of early stage breast cancer tumors. Assay: immunoSEQ multiplex PCR; the TCRdb copy retains only in-frame clones and omits some. The sample records nearly 70,000 clones, 75% to 90% being singletons. The material sequenced was blood. These receptors originate from a person aged 40 to 49 with breast cancer. The CDR3 runs from the conserved cysteine through the conserved F or W. The D gene is left open where the match is weak. Some rows mark clone size as missing; the rest say once, few, many or name a class of expanded clone.

d_gene	v_gene	j_gene	len	abundance	CDR3nt	CDR3aa
TRBD1	TRBV7-9	TRBJ1-1	15	NA	TGTGCCAGCAGCTTTTGGGACAGGGAGAACACTGAAGCTTTCTTT	CASSFWDRENTEAFF
TRBD2	TRBV6-5	TRBJ2-3	14	NA	TGTGCCAGCAGAAACGGACTAGGCACAGATACGCAGTATTTT	CASRNGLGTDTQYF
TRBD2	TRBV19	TRBJ2-7	14	NA	TGTGCCAGTAGTCCCACTAGCGCCTCCTACGAGCAGTACTTC	CASSPTSASYEQYF
NA	TRBV6-1	TRBJ2-2	15	NA	TGTGCCAGCAGCCTCCGGGAGAGAAACACCGGGGAGCTGTTTTTT	CASSLRERNTGELFF
NA	TRBV5-6	TRBJ2-5	15	NA	TGTGCCAGCAGCTTCAAGGGACACTACCAAGAGACCCAGTACTTC	CASSFKGHYQETQYF
TRBD1	TRBV11-2	TRBJ2-2	18	NA	TGTGCCAGCAGCTTATTGCGACCGGGACAGGGATGGACCGGGGAGCTGTTTTTT	CASSLLRPGQGWTGELFF
NA	TRBV29-1	TRBJ2-7	15	once	TGCAGCGTTGCCGGCCAGCTAGATACCTCCTACGAGCAGTACTTC	CSVAGQLDTSYEQYF
NA	TRBV30	TRBJ1-2	11	NA	TGTGCCTGGAGTTTTAACAGTGGCTACACCTTC	CAWSFNSGYTF
NA	TRBV5-1	TRBJ2-7	11	NA	TGCGCCAGCAGTATAGATAGAGAGCAGTACTTC	CASSIDREQYF
NA	TRBV9	TRBJ1-3	15	NA	TGTGCCAGCAGCCCTCGACAGAGCTCTGGAAACACCATATATTTT	CASSPRQSSGNTIYF
NA	TRBV20-1	TRBJ2-7	11	many	TGCAGTACTTGGTGGAGGGACGAGCAGTACTTC	CSTWWRDEQYF
TRBD2	TRBV6-5	TRBJ2-3	15	NA	TGTGCCAGCAGGCTGACTAGCGCTAGCACAGATACGCAGTATTTT	CASRLTSASTDTQYF
NA	TRBV28	TRBJ1-2	12	few	TGTGCCAGCAGCTCCGAGAACTATGGCTACACCTTC	CASSSENYGYTF
NA	TRBV4-2	TRBJ2-3	13	NA	TGTGCCAGCAGCCAGACCCAGGCAGATACGCAGTATTTT	CASSQTQADTQYF
NA	TRBV6-6	TRBJ1-2	16	NA	TGTGCCAGCAGTTACCTACGCAGGGGAAGGGAGTATGGCTACACCTTC	CASSYLRRGREYGYTF
NA	TRBV5-1	TRBJ2-7	14	NA	TGCGCCAGCAGCTTGGTTAGGGATAAGGGCGAGCAGTACTTC	CASSLVRDKGEQYF
TRBD1	TRBV7-9	TRBJ1-1	15	NA	TGTGCCAGCAGCTTTGACAGGGGGCCGGAGTTTGAAGCTTTCTTT	CASSFDRGPEFEAFF
TRBD2	TRBV30	TRBJ2-1	14	NA	TGTGCCTGGATAAAGGTAGCGGGATGGGGAGAGCAGTTCTTC	CAWIKVAGWGEQFF
NA	TRBV5-6	TRBJ1-2	12	NA	TGTGCCAGCAGCCCGAACGGATATGGCTACACCTTC	CASSPNGYGYTF
TRBD2	TRBV6-6	TRBJ2-7	14	NA	TGTGCCAGCAGTTCTCCCCGACTAGCCCACGAGCAGTACTTC	CASSSPRLAHEQYF
NA	TRBV7-2	TRBJ2-1	15	NA	TGTGCCAGCAGCTTAAGGCGAAGCTCCTACAATGAGCAGTTCTTC	CASSLRRSSYNEQFF
NA	TRBV7-8	TRBJ1-1	14	NA	TGTGCCAGCAGCTTATATGATCGGAACACTGAAGCTTTCTTT	CASSLYDRNTEAFF
TRBD1	TRBV4-1	TRBJ1-5	16	NA	TGCGCCAGCAGCCAGACAGGGATTGGAGGCAATCAGCCCCAGCATTTT	CASSQTGIGGNQPQHF
TRBD1	TRBV28	TRBJ1-4	15	NA	TGTGCCAGCAGTCGGACAGGGGTAACTAATGAAAAACTGTTTTTT	CASSRTGVTNEKLFF
NA	TRBV18	TRBJ1-1	13	few	TGTGCCAGCTTAGGGACGACGAACACTGAAGCTTTCTTT	CASLGTTNTEAFF
NA	TRBV7-6	TRBJ2-1	13	NA	TGTGCCAGCAGCTACAGGGAAGGGGATGAGCAGTTCTTC	CASSYREGDEQFF
NA	TRBV10-1	TRBJ2-3	15	NA	TGCGCCAGCAGTGGAGGTGACCGACTCACAGATACGCAGTATTTT	CASSGGDRLTDTQYF
TRBD2	TRBV5-1	TRBJ2-1	19	NA	TGCGCCAGCAGCTTGCCGAAAACCGGGACTAGCGGGGGCTACAATGAGCAGTTCTTC	CASSLPKTGTSGGYNEQFF
NA	TRBV15	TRBJ1-2	12	few	TGTGCCACCCAGAATGCTGACTATGGCTACACCTTC	CATQNADYGYTF
NA	TRBV11-2	TRBJ2-7	14	NA	TGTGCCAGCAGCTTGCTCGAAGGGGATTTCGAGCAGTACTTC	CASSLLEGDFEQYF
NA	TRBV28	TRBJ1-2	14	NA	TGTGCCAGCAGTTTGATGGGGCAGGGCGATGGCTACACCTTC	CASSLMGQGDGYTF
TRBD2	TRBV9	TRBJ2-1	20	NA	TGTGCCAGCAGCGTAACCACAGGGGGTTGGACTAGCGGGAGGTACAATGAGCAGTTCTTC	CASSVTTGGWTSGRYNEQFF
NA	TRBV28	TRBJ2-7	14	NA	TGTGCCAGCAGTCCGCGGACAGAGACCTACGAGCAGTACTTC	CASSPRTETYEQYF
NA	TRBV5-6	TRBJ2-7	18	few	TGTGCCAGCAGCTCTTTTTTAGGAGGGACACGGAGCTCCTACGAGCAGTACTTC	CASSSFLGGTRSSYEQYF
TRBD1	TRBV10-3	TRBJ1-5	15	NA	TGTGCCATCAGTGAGTTAGGGGGCGCGGAGCAGCCCCAGCATTTT	CAISELGGAEQPQHF
NA	TRBV6-5	TRBJ1-4	11	NA	TGTGCCAGCGGGAATGGGGAAAAACTGTTTTTT	CASGNGEKLFF
TRBD1	TRBV11-2	TRBJ2-7	13	NA	TGTGCCAGCAGCTCGGGGACAGACTACGAGCAGTACTTC	CASSSGTDYEQYF
TRBD2	TRBV6-4	TRBJ2-5	15	many	TGTGCCAGCAGTGTTGTAGCGGGAGACCAAGAGACCCAGTACTTC	CASSVVAGDQETQYF
NA	TRBV6-4	TRBJ1-2	13	NA	TGTGCCAGCAGTGACGGCGAGGTGGGAGGCTACACCTTC	CASSDGEVGGYTF
NA	TRBV27	TRBJ2-1	11	NA	TGTGCCAGCCCCCTTGAGGATGAGCAGTTCTTC	CASPLEDEQFF
NA	TRBV28	TRBJ2-7	14	NA	TGTGCCAGCAGTTTGCCCGGACAGTCCTACGAGCAGTACTTC	CASSLPGQSYEQYF
NA	TRBV7-9	TRBJ1-1	13	NA	TGTGCCAGCAGCTTACTGGTGAACACTGAAGCTTTCTTT	CASSLLVNTEAFF
NA	TRBV28	TRBJ1-5	14	NA	TGTGCCAGCAGGCAACGTTACCTCAATCAGCCCCAGCATTTT	CASRQRYLNQPQHF
NA	TRBV28	TRBJ2-5	14	NA	TGTGCCAGCAGTCTACAGGCAACACGGGAGACCCAGTACTTC	CASSLQATRETQYF
NA	TRBV4-1	TRBJ1-1	15	NA	TGCGCCAGCAGCCAAGAGCGGCAGGGAAACACTGAAGCTTTCTTT	CASSQERQGNTEAFF
TRBD2	TRBV7-9	TRBJ2-1	16	once	TGTGCCAGCAGCGAGAGTAGCGGGAGCTCTTGGAATGAGCAGTTCTTC	CASSESSGSSWNEQFF
NA	TRBV29-1	TRBJ2-3	13	NA	TGCAGCGTTGACAACAGGGCATTAGATACGCAGTATTTT	CSVDNRALDTQYF
TRBD1	TRBV7-3	TRBJ1-2	14	NA	TGTGCCAGCAGCCCCGACAGGGGGCAGGGTGGCTACACCTTC	CASSPDRGQGGYTF
TRBD2	TRBV19	TRBJ2-1	18	NA	TGTGCCAGTAGTAGAGCTAGCGGGGGTCCTAGCTCCTACAATGAGCAGTTCTTC	CASSRASGGPSSYNEQFF
NA	TRBV28	TRBJ2-3	13	NA	TGTGCCAGCAGTTTTTTTATAGGGGATACGCAGTATTTT	CASSFFIGDTQYF
NA	TRBV5-1	TRBJ2-5	11	NA	TGCGCCAGCAGGGCTGAAGAGACCCAGTACTTC	CASRAEETQYF
NA	TRBV30	TRBJ2-7	15	NA	TGTGCCTGGAGCCGCCCCGAATTGGGCACCTACGAGCAGTACTTC	CAWSRPELGTYEQYF
NA	TRBV7-8	TRBJ1-5	14	NA	TGTGCCAGCAGCTTAAAGGGTGACAATCAGCCCCAGCATTTT	CASSLKGDNQPQHF